This T cell receptor beta chain was found in a study of blood T cell repertoires in COVID-19. Overall study: Donors in the United States, Italy and Spain gave samples during acute or convalescent COVID-19. The cDNA or gDNA used as material had been derived from T cells, B-cell-depleted T cells, or PBMCs.

Those enrolled in Seattle joined during active infection and were followed longitudinally afterward. Original processing notes: Reference gene primers were amplified, and this amplification served to estimate nucleated cell counts. Profiled with immunoSEQ multiplex PCR; TCRdb holds only in-frame clones, not every one. V, J and clone size are those of that table, while D and trimming were read from the DNA. The table has about 420,000 clones, 70% to 90% seen once. CDR3 size: 15 residues. Trimming stripped 1 base from V and 2 bases from J, with 10 bases between. Per the germline V gene, CDR1 is LGHNA and CDR2 is YNFKEQ.

The V call is TRBV4-2, the J call TRBJ2-3, with D perhaps matching TRBD1 (5 bases). The sequenced sample consisted of peripheral blood. The receptor was derived from a man younger than 35 with COVID-19, enrolled during active disease. Here the CDR3 DNA reads TGTGCCAGCAGCCAAGCAGACAGCACCACAGATACGCAGTATTTT. Protein: CASSQADSTTDTQYF.